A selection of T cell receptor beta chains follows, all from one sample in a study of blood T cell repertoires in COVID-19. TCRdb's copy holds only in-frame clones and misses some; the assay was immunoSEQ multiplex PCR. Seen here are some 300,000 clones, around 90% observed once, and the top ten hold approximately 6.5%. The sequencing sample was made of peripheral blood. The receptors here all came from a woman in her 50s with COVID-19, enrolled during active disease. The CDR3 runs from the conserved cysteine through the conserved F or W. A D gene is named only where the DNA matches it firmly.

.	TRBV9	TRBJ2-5	CASSPTTRGETQYF	TGTGCCAGCAGTCCGACTACTAGGGGGGAGACCCAGTACTTC
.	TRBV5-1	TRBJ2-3	CASHQLVGTDTQYF	TGCGCCAGCCACCAACTAGTGGGAACAGATACGCAGTATTTT
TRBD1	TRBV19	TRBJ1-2	CASTTGQGTGGYTF	TGTGCCAGTACCACGGGACAGGGGACGGGAGGCTACACCTTC
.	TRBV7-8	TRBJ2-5	CASSLGLQETQYF	TGTGCCAGCAGCCTGGGACTCCAAGAGACCCAGTACTTC
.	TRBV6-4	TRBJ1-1	CASSDTENTEAFF	TGTGCCAGCAGTGACACAGAAAACACTGAAGCTTTCTTT
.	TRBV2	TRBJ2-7	CASRSGVKARDEQYF	TGTGCCAGCAGGTCTGGTGTGAAGGCCCGGGACGAGCAGTACTTC
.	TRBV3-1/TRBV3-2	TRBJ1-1	CASSQGAGGVDTEAFF	TGTGCCAGCAGCCAAGGAGCCGGAGGGGTTGACACTGAAGCTTTCTTT
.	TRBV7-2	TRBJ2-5	CASSSFGGTQYF	TGTGCCAGCAGCTCCTTCGGCGGCACCCAGTACTTC
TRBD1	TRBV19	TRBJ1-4	CASSHRDRVTEKLFF	TGTGCCAGTAGTCACCGGGACAGGGTAACAGAAAAACTGTTTTTT
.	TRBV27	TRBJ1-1	CASSSVPGTEAFF	TGTGCCAGCAGTTCCGTACCCGGGACAGAAGCTTTCTTT
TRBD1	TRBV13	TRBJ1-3	CASSQSGTARGNTIYF	TGTGCCAGCAGCCAATCCGGGACAGCTAGGGGAAACACCATATATTTT
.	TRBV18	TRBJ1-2	CASSLTLGQNIYGYTF	TGTGCCAGCTCACTTACCTTAGGACAGAACATTTATGGCTACACCTTC
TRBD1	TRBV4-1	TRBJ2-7	CASSQEGQGGVEQYF	TGCGCCAGCAGCCAAGAAGGACAGGGTGGTGTCGAGCAGTACTTC
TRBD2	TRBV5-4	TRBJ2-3	CASSLRLAGLPGFGTDTQYF	TGTGCCAGCAGTCTCCGACTAGCGGGATTGCCTGGGTTTGGCACAGATACGCAGTATTTT